The rows below give T cell receptor beta chains drawn from one sample of a study of T cell repertoires in cytomegalovirus infection. Their antigen targets remain unknown. TCRdb passed the reads through MiXCR, listing each CDR3 protein once. Among hundreds of thousands of distinct CDR3 sequences listed, around 31% were seen once. The sequencing used cultured PBMCs, collected from culture after CMV antigen stimulation. The receptors were sampled from a human donor in good health (CMV status not recorded). Some clones in this sample may be carry-over from other donors' samples. Each CDR3 is given with its conserved first and last residue.

>TRBV4-2
CASSLSPGTSGGPLSNEQFF
>TRBV19
CATEGIYGYTF
>TRBV7-2
CASSTSGGETQYF
>TRBV12-3/TRBV12-4
CASTPGNTGELFF
>TRBV6-2/TRBV6-3
CASRNGGLAVASTDTQYF
>TRBV19
CASSIRLGDGYGYTF
>TRBV15
CATSSVTGVIQYF
>TRBV12-3/TRBV12-4
CASRGMAFQETQYF
>TRBV6-2/TRBV6-3
CASSRTSGSLRFTGELFF
>TRBV11-2
CASSLIGELFF
>TRBV14
CASYPLSSYNEQFF
>TRBV15
CATSTSDLPPRETQYF
>TRBV11-2
CASRSGQGGSTDTQYF
>TRBV3-1
CASSLLGVGTDTQYF
>TRBV7-2
CASSLAFGQGNSYEQYF
>TRBV7-9
CASGPRGRYEQYF
>TRBV7-2
CASSPGGAGFYNEQFF
>TRBV20-1
CSARINRGVNEQFF
>TRBV28
CVSRDTNTEAFF
>TRBV6-1
CASVGDTGNTIYF
>TRBV27
CASSLVRDGYEQYF
>TRBV11-2
CASTSNRGGEQFF
>TRBV12-3/TRBV12-4
CASKGNSGNQPQHF
>TRBV7-2
CASSPTSGGARTQYF
>TRBV7-8
CASSSSWGIYEQYF
>TRBV14
CASSPPGLSGANVLTF
>TRBV28
CASSYSPHRGGNQPQHF